This T cell receptor (beta chain) was captured in a study of blood T cells in healthy people across ages. A second PCR of roughly 7 to 11 cycles used a sample-barcoded 5' primer and a J-beta primer mix. There were at least 3 million CDR3-containing paired-end reads obtained from each sample. MiXCR, run by TCRdb on the 5' RACE reads, gives a single entry per CDR3 protein. Here the sample spans 760,000 or so distinct CDR3 sequences, about 25% being singletons. With 2 bases removed from V and 2 bases from J, the gap between germline ends came to 10 bases. CDR3 size: 14 residues. The germline V gene encodes CDR1 SGHVS and CDR2 FQNEAQ. The sample also formed part of further work on T cells of mothers and their children. Per that paper: Three healthy Caucasian mothers and their six children were the donors. Over 8.5 million reads per mother and about 3 million per child were obtained.

This TCR was sampled from a boy between 10 and 17 years old in good health. Sequencing input: blood. V is TRBV7-8 and J is TRBJ2-7; D not resolved. The CDR3 loop is CASSLLDSTYEQYF. The CDR3 DNA sequence: TGTGCCAGCAGCTTACTCGACTCAACCTACGAGCAGTACTTC.